This T cell receptor beta chain was recovered during a study of blood T cell repertoires in COVID-19. Study at large: PBMCs, B-cell-depleted T cells, or T cells provided the cDNA or gDNA that made up the material.

V dropped 0 bases and J dropped 1 base, with 15 bases sitting between them. CDR1 MGHRA and CDR2 YSYEKL come from the germline V gene. The CDR3 is 17 residues long. Under the authors' procedure: For nucleated cells, counts were estimated from reference gene primer amplification. Clones were read by immunoSEQ multiplex PCR, and TCRdb kept only the in-frame ones, dropping some. That table furnishes V, J and clone size, whereas the DNA furnished D and trimming. The data show about 83,000 clones, under 95% seen once. The V call is TRBV4-1, the J call TRBJ1-1, with a weak D call TRBD1 (6 bases). The clonotype was recovered from a woman aged 80 or over with active or convalescent COVID-19. The source material was peripheral blood. Here the CDR3 reads CASSQEKTGSPNTEAFF. The DNA of the CDR3 is TGCGCCAGCAGCCAAGAAAAGACAGGCTCCCCGAACACTGAAGCTTTCTTT.